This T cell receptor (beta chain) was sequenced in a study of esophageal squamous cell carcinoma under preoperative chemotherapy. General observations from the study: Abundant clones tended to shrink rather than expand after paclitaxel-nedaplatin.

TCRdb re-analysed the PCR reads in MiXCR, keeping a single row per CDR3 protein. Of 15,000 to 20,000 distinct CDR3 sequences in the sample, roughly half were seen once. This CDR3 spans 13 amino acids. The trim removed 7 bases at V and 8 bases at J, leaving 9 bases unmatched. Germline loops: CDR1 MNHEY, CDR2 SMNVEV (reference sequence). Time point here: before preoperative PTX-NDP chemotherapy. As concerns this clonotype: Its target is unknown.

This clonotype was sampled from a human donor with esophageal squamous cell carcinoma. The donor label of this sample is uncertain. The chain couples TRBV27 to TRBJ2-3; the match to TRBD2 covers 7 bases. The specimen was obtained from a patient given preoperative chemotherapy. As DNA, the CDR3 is TGTGCCAGCAAAGTGGCGGGGGTAGCTACGCAGTATTTT. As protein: CASKVAGVATQYF.